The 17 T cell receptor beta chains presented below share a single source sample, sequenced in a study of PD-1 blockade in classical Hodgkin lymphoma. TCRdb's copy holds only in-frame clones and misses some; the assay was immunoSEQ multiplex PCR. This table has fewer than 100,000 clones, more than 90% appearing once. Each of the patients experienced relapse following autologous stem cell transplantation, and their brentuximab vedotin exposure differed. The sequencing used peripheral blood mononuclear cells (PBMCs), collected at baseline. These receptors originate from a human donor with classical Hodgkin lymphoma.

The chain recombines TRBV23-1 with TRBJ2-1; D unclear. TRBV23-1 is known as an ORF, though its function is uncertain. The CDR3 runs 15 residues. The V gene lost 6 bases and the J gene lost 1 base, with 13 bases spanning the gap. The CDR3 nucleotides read TGCGCCAGCAGGGCAAGGCGGCTATCCTACAATGAGCAGTTCTTC. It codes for CASRARRLSYNEQFF.

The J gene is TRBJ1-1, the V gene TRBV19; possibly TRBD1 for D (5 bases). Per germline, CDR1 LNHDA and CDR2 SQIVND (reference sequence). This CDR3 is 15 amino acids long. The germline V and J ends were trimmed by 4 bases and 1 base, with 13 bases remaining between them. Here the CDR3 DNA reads TGTGCCAGTAGTACTAGGGGCGGGAGGAACACTGAAGCTTTCTTT. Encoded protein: CASSTRGGRNTEAFF.

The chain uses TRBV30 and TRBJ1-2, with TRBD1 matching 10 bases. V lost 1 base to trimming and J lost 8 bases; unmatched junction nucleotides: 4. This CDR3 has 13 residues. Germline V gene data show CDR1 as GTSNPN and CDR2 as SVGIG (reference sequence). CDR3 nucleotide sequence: TGTGCCTGGAGTGGCGGACAGGGGGTCGGCTACACCTTC. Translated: CAWSGGQGVGYTF.

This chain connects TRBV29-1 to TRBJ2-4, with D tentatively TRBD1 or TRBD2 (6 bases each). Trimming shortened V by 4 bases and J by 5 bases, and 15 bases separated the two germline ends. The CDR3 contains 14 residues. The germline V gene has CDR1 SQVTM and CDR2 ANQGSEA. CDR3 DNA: TGCAGCGTTGGAGGGGGGCGCCCCGAAAACATTCAGTACTTC. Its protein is CSVGGGRPENIQYF.

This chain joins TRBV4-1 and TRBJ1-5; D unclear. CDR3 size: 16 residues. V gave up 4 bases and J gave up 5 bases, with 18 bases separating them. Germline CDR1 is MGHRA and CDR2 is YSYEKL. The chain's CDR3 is CASSLLAEGSYQPQHF. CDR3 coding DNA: TGCGCCAGCAGCCTCCTCGCGGAAGGGAGTTATCAGCCCCAGCATTTT.

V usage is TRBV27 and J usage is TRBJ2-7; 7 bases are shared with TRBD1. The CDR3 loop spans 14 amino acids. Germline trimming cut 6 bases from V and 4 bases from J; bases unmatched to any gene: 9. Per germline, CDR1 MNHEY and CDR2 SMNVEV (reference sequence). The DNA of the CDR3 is TGTGCCAGCAGCTCCGACAGGGCCCTTTACGAGCAGTACTTC. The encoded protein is CASSSDRALYEQYF.

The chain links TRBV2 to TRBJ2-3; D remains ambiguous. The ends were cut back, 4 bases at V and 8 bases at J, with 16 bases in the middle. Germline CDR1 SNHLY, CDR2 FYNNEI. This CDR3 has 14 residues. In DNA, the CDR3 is TGTGCCAGCAGTGTGATGGATCGAAGTGCTACGCAGTATTTT. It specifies CASSVMDRSATQYF.

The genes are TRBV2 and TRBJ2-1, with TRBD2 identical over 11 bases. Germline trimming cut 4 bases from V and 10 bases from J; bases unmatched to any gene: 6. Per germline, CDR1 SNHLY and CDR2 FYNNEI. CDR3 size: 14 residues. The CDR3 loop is CASSVGLAGGEQFF. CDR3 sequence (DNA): TGTGCCAGCAGTGTCGGTTTAGCGGGAGGGGAGCAGTTCTTC.

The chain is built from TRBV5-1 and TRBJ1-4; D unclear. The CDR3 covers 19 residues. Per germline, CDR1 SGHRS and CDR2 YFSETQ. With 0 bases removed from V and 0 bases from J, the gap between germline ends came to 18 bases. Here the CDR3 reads CASSLDSFPPSATNEKLFF. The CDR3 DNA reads TGCGCCAGCAGCTTGGACAGTTTCCCACCGTCGGCAACTAATGAAAAACTGTTTTTT.

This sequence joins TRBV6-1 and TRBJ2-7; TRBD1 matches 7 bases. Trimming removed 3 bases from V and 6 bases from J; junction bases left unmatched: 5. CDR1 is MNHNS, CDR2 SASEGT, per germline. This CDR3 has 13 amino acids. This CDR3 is CASSDAGGSEQYF. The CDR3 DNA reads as TGTGCCAGCAGTGATGCAGGGGGAAGCGAGCAGTACTTC.

In DNA, the CDR3 is TGTGCCAGCAGTTACGGAAGGGGGCAGTTCTTC. Its translation is CASSYGRGQFF. The rearrangement links TRBV6-6 to TRBJ2-1; the D gene is possibly TRBD1 (5 bases). The CDR3 extends over 11 amino acids. Deletions cut 2 bases from V and 12 bases from J, with 8 bases between. Germline V CDR1 and CDR2: MNHNY, SVGAGI (reference sequence).

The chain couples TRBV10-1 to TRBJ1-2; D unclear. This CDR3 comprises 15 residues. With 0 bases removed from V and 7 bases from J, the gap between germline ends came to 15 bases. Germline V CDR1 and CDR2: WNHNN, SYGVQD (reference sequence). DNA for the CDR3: TGCGCCAGCAGTGAGTCACAGCAACTGCCAGGTGGCTACACCTTC. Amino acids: CASSESQQLPGGYTF.

The CDR3 region is CASSALAVRQARGNTIYF. CDR3 DNA sequence: TGTGCCAGCAGCGCACTCGCTGTTAGGCAAGCGCGGGGAAACACCATATATTTT. This chain uses TRBV7-8 with TRBJ1-3; D is ambiguous. The CDR3 sequence is 18 residues long. Trimming removed 5 bases at V and 4 bases at J, with 24 bases between. From germline, CDR1 is SGHVS and CDR2 FQNEAQ.

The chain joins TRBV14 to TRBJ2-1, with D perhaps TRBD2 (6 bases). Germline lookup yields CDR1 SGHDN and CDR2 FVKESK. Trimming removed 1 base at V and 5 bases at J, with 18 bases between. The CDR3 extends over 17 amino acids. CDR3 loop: CASSQVGGNGGNNEQFF. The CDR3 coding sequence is TGTGCCAGCAGCCAAGTGGGTGGAAATGGCGGGAACAATGAGCAGTTCTTC.

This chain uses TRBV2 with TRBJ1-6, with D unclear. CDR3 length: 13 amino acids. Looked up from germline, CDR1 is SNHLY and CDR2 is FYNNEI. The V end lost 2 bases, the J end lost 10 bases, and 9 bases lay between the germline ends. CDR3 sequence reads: CASSERTVSPLHF. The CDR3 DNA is TGTGCCAGCAGTGAAAGGACGGTGTCACCCCTCCACTTT. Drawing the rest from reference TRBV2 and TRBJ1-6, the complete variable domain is EPEVTQTPSHQVTQMGQEVILRCVPISNHLYFYWYRQILGQKVEFLVSFYNNEISEKSEIFDDQFSVERPDGSNFTLKIRSTKLEDSAMYFCASSERTVSPLHFGNGTRLTVT.

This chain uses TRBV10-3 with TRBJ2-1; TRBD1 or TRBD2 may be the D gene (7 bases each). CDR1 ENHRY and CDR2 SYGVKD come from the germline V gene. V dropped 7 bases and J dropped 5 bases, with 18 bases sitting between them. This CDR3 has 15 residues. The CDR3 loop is CAIKYRGGGNNEQFF. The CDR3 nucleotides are TGTGCCATCAAGTACAGGGGAGGGGGTAACAATGAGCAGTTCTTC.

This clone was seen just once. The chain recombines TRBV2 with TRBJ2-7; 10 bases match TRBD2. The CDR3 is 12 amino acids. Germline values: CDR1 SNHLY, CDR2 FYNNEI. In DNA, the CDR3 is TGTGTGACTTCGACTAGCGGGTACGAGCAGTACTTC. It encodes CVTSTSGYEQYF.